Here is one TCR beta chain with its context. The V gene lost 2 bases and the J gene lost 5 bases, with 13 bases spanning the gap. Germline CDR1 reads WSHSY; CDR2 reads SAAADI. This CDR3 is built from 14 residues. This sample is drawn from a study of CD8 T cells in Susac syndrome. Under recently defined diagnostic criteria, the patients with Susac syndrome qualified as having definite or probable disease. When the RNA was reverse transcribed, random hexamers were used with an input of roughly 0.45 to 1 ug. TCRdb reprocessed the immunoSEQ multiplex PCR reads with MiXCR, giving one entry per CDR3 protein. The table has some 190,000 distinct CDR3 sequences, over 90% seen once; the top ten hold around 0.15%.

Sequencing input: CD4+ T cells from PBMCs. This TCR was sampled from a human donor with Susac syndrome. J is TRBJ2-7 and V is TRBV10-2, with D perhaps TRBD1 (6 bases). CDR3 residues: CASSEKGVFHEQYF. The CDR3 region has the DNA TGCGCCAGCAGTGAGAAGGGGGTCTTCCACGAGCAGTACTTC.